This is a list of T cell receptor beta chains from one sample in a study of identical twins. MiXCR, applied by TCRdb to the 5' RACE reads, yields one record per CDR3 protein. The profile shows some 97,000 distinct CDR3 sequences, 4.5% to 6.5% of them singletons. Sequencing was done on a sample of memory T cells sorted from blood. Receptors were obtained from a woman aged 50 to 65 in good health. Both conserved end residues are part of each CDR3. D genes are given only for firm matches. Not all rows give a size; the values are once, few, many and, for expanded clones, a class.

TGTGCCGCCCGGGGGGTAAGCACAGATACGCAGTATTTT	CAARGVSTDTQYF	TRBD2	few	TRBV19	TRBJ2-3
TGTGCCAGCAGCCAAGCCCTTTTAACGGGACAACTCAATGAGCAGTTCTTC	CASSQALLTGQLNEQFF	.	many	TRBV4-2	TRBJ2-1
TGCGCCAGCAGCACCCATAGCGGGAGCTCCTACAATGAGCAGTTCTTC	CASSTHSGSSYNEQFF	TRBD2	many	TRBV5-1	TRBJ2-1
TGTGCCAGCAGTTACCGAACGGGATCGATCTACAATGAGCAGTTCTTC	CASSYRTGSIYNEQFF	.	.	TRBV6-2/TRBV6-3	TRBJ2-1
TGCGCCAGCAGCTTGGACAGCGGGAGCGCCACCGGGGAGCTGTTTTTT	CASSLDSGSATGELFF	TRBD2	.	TRBV5-1	TRBJ2-2
TGTGCCAGCTCAAGTCGGCCAACGGACGAGCAGTACTTC	CASSSRPTDEQYF	.	many	TRBV12-3/TRBV12-4	TRBJ2-7
TGCGCCAGCAGCTTGGCCAGCGGGAGCGTTAATGAGCAGTTCTTC	CASSLASGSVNEQFF	TRBD2	many	TRBV5-1	TRBJ2-1
TGCAGTGCTCCACAGACAGGGGCGGACATTCAGTACTTC	CSAPQTGADIQYF	TRBD1	many	TRBV20-1	TRBJ2-4
TGCGCCAGCAGCTTGGCCAAAGGGGACCCCCTCCAAGAGACCCAGTACTTC	CASSLAKGDPLQETQYF	.	many	TRBV5-1	TRBJ2-5
TGTGCCAGCAGCTTAGGAGGTGGCGGGGCGGAAGGGGCCAACGTCCTGACTTTC	CASSLGGGGAEGANVLTF	.	.	TRBV7-9	TRBJ2-6
TGTGCCAGCAGCCCCAGGCACGGAGAGACCCAGTACTTC	CASSPRHGETQYF	.	many	TRBV7-9	TRBJ2-5
TGCGCCAGCAGTGCCCGGGGGGCTGACACTGAAGCTTTCTTT	CASSARGADTEAFF	.	many	TRBV4-1	TRBJ1-1
TGCAGCGCTAGGGGGGTCTTAAACACCGGGGAGCTGTTTTTT	CSARGVLNTGELFF	.	many	TRBV29-1	TRBJ2-2
TGTGCCTGGAGTGTACGGACCCCGAGAGCTAACTATGGCTACACCTTC	CAWSVRTPRANYGYTF	.	many	TRBV30	TRBJ1-2
TGTGCCAGCAGTTTCCTCCAGGGGTCAGAGACCCAGTACTTC	CASSFLQGSETQYF	.	.	TRBV27	TRBJ2-5
TGTGCCAGCAGCCTAAACAATGAGCAGTTCTTC	CASSLNNEQFF	.	many	TRBV9	TRBJ2-1
TGTGCCAGTAGTATAGCAGACAGGGGAGGCTATGGCTACACCTTC	CASSIADRGGYGYTF	TRBD1	.	TRBV19	TRBJ1-2
TGTGCCAGCAGCTTCGGACAGGGAGAATACATTCAGTACTTC	CASSFGQGEYIQYF	TRBD1	many	TRBV5-6	TRBJ2-4
TGTGCCAGCAGCTTAAGACAGGGTGAGCAGTTCTTC	CASSLRQGEQFF	TRBD1	.	TRBV7-3	TRBJ2-1
TGTGCCAGCAGCCCCCGGGACGGGCGCTACGAGCAGTACTTC	CASSPRDGRYEQYF	.	.	TRBV7-8	TRBJ2-7
TGTGCCAGCAGTGCCCTCCTAGGGGCGAACAATGAGCAGTTCTTC	CASSALLGANNEQFF	.	many	TRBV12-3/TRBV12-4	TRBJ2-1
TGCAGCACAGGGGGCTCCTACAATGAGCAGTTCTTC	CSTGGSYNEQFF	TRBD1	many	TRBV29-1	TRBJ2-1
TGTGCCAGCAGCCAAGGATCGCTGACATTAATGAACACTGAAGCTTTCTTT	CASSQGSLTLMNTEAFF	.	many	TRBV7-2	TRBJ1-1
TGCAGTGCTAATCCGGGACTTAAGGTTTTCTTT	CSANPGLKVFF	.	few	TRBV20-1	TRBJ1-1
TGTGCCAGCAGCGTTGCGGGAGGGCCGGCCGGGGAGCTGTTTTTT	CASSVAGGPAGELFF	TRBD2	.	TRBV9	TRBJ2-2
TGCAGTGCTAGAGCTCGGTTAGATACGCAGTATTTT	CSARARLDTQYF	.	many	TRBV20-1	TRBJ2-3
TGTGCCAGCAGCCAACAAGGCCGCAATCAGCCCCAGCATTTT	CASSQQGRNQPQHF	.	many	TRBV3-1	TRBJ1-5
TGCGCCAGCAGCTTGGGGACTAGCGGTGGGGATGAGCAGTTCTTC	CASSLGTSGGDEQFF	TRBD2	few	TRBV5-1	TRBJ2-1
TGTGCCAGCAGCTTGCTTCCGACCGGCTACGAGCAGTACTTC	CASSLLPTGYEQYF	.	many	TRBV5-6	TRBJ2-7
TGTGCCAGCAGAGAGGGTTATGGCTACACCTTC	CASREGYGYTF	.	.	TRBV7-2	TRBJ1-2
TGTGCCAGCAGCCTACCTCACTTGACAGATACGCAGTATTTT	CASSLPHLTDTQYF	.	few	TRBV27	TRBJ2-3
TGTGCCAGCAGCTTATTGCTAGCGGCCTACGAGCAGTACTTC	CASSLLLAAYEQYF	TRBD2	.	TRBV7-8	TRBJ2-7
TGTGCCAGCAGTTACTCGAAGAGGGGACTAGCGGGAGTCTTCCCCACAGATACGCAGTATTTT	CASSYSKRGLAGVFPTDTQYF	TRBD2	many	TRBV6-2/TRBV6-3	TRBJ2-3
TGTGCCATCAGGGCCGGAACAGGGGACTACAATGAGCAGTTCTTC	CAIRAGTGDYNEQFF	TRBD1	many	TRBV10-3	TRBJ2-1
TGTGCCACCAGGCGGACAGGCCGAGGGGACATTCAGTACTTC	CATRRTGRGDIQYF	TRBD1	many	TRBV24-1	TRBJ2-4
TGTGCCAGCAACCCCGGGACAGGGTTCGGCTACACCTTC	CASNPGTGFGYTF	TRBD1	many	TRBV12-3/TRBV12-4	TRBJ1-2
TGTGCCAGCAGTCCCGACAGGGTAGACCAGCCCCAGCATTTT	CASSPDRVDQPQHF	TRBD1	few	TRBV28	TRBJ1-5
TGTGCCAGCAGCCAAGATCTTTTCAATGAAAAACTGTTTTTT	CASSQDLFNEKLFF	.	many	TRBV4-2	TRBJ1-4
TGTGCCAGCAGTCTCGGTCTACGGGAGGAGACCCAGTACTTC	CASSLGLREETQYF	.	many	TRBV12-3/TRBV12-4	TRBJ2-5
TGTGCCAGCAGCCCCCTGACGGGATCCAACAATGAGCAGTTCTTC	CASSPLTGSNNEQFF	.	few	TRBV13	TRBJ2-1
TGCGCCAGCAGCTTGTCCGGGCAGGGGAGGACTGAAGCTTTCTTT	CASSLSGQGRTEAFF	.	many	TRBV5-1	TRBJ1-1
TGTGCCATCAGGGAAGGACTAGCGGGAGGTGAGCAGTTCTTC	CAIREGLAGGEQFF	TRBD2	many	TRBV10-3	TRBJ2-1
TGTGCCAGCAGTGTCCAACTCGGGGGGGCCCCGGTCTTC	CASSVQLGGAPVF	TRBD2	.	TRBV6-4	TRBJ2-1
TGTGCCAGCAGCCAATTTGTGGCCACCGGGGAGCTGTTTTTT	CASSQFVATGELFF	.	many	TRBV3-1	TRBJ2-2
TGTGCCAGCAGCTTGGCCGCTGACAGCGGCACCATATATTTT	CASSLAADSGTIYF	.	.	TRBV5-4	TRBJ1-3
TGCGCCAGCAGCCAAGTGGACAATGAGCAGTTCTTC	CASSQVDNEQFF	.	many	TRBV4-1	TRBJ2-1
TGTGCCAGCAGCTCCCGGTGGGAGGGACATAGCACAGATACGCAGTATTTT	CASSSRWEGHSTDTQYF	.	few	TRBV11-3	TRBJ2-3
TGCGCCAGCAGTCCGACTAGCGGCTACAATGAGCAGTTCTTC	CASSPTSGYNEQFF	TRBD2	many	TRBV5-1	TRBJ2-1
TGTGCCAGCAGTGGCCGGGACAGGGGGCTTCGGCAGCCCCAGCATTTT	CASSGRDRGLRQPQHF	TRBD1	.	TRBV6-1	TRBJ1-5
TGTGCCAGCAGTTTAATCGGGACTAGGGTCCATGAGCAGTTCTTC	CASSLIGTRVHEQFF	TRBD2	many	TRBV27	TRBJ2-1